This T cell receptor beta chain was documented in a study of T cell repertoires in cytomegalovirus infection (dated 2019 in TCRdb). General notes on the study: Because public TCR beta signatures pointed to carriage of CMV infection together with the matching HLA type, the HLA type of each donor mattered for the analysis. The research as a whole found: Cumulative frequency of public TCR beta family members discriminated carriers of CMV infection plus the relevant HLA type in this cohort and an independent approximately 370-donor cohort. In the ex vivo response, HLA-C-restricted CMV-specific TCR beta clonotypes were dominant, and in two of eight donors the single most frequent clonotype came from this HLA-C-restricted group.

The sequencing machine was an Illumina HiSeq 1500. TCRdb itself trimmed the public reads at Q25 with fastp, ran MiXCR and retained productive beta chains. Here each entry gathers all rows of one CDR3 protein and keeps the most common genes and DNA. The sample contains around 530,000 distinct CDR3 sequences, around 27% of them found a single time. Less than 15% of the sample is in the top ten clones. On this clonotype itself: Its antigen remains unidentified. Base-call qualities are not available, and no considerably larger clone is one nucleotide away.

The source material was PBMCs. The TCR sequence derives from a human donor in good health (CMV status not recorded). Some clones in this sample may be carry-over from other donors' samples.

The CDR3 amino acid sequence is: CSASWGTYEQYF. The DNA sequence is given as TGCAGTGCTAGTTGGGGAACCTACGAGCAGTACTTC. The V and J segments used are TRBV20-1 and TRBJ2-7, with no D gene named confidently. A distance of 8 bases separates the germline ends of V and J, which lose 3 bases and 2 bases respectively. The germline V gene encodes CDR1 DFQATT and CDR2 SNEGSKA (reference sequence). From cysteine to phenylalanine, the CDR3 is 12 amino acids long. Only the CDR3 DNA is retained, 36 bases long and in frame from the first base.